The clone carrying this T cell receptor (beta chain) was found once. The conserved closing phenylalanine or tryptophan is absent in this CDR3, likely reflecting a read error. Three rounds of nested PCR, following a modified ARM-PCR protocol, produced the TCRbeta library. TCRdb re-called the multiplex PCR reads through MiXCR, storing one row per CDR3 protein. This table has about 200,000 distinct CDR3 sequences, 70% to 75% appearing once. This sample is part of a study of tumor and adjacent non-tumor tissue in lung cancer. The template was RNA from unsorted bulk tissue. V lost 9 bases to trimming and J lost 5 bases; unmatched junction nucleotides: 10. The length of the CDR3 is 14 residues. Germline CDR1 SGHAT, CDR2 FQDESV (reference sequence).

The sequence derives from a man in his sixties with non-small cell lung cancer. The V call is TRBV11-1, the J call TRBJ2-5; 9 positions agree with TRBD1. Sequencing input: lung tumor tissue. The chain's CDR3 is CARSRQGGWETQYI. The CDR3 DNA is TGTGCCAGGAGCCGACAGGGGGGATGGGAGACCCAGTACATC.